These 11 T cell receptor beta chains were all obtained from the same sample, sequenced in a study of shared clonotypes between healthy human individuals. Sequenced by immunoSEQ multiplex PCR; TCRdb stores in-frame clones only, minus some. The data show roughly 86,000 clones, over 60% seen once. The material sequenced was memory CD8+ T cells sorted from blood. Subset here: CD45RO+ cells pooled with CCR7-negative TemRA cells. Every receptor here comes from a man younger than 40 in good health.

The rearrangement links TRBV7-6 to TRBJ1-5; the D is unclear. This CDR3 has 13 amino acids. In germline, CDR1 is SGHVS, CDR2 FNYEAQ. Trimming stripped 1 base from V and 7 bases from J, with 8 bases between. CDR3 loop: CASSLDGGQPQHF. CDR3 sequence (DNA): TGTGCCAGCAGCTTAGATGGAGGGCAGCCCCAGCATTTT. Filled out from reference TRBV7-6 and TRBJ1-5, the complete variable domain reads GAGVSQSPRYKVTKRGQDVALRCDPISGHVSLYWYRQALGQGPEFLTYFNYEAQQDKSGLPNDRFSAERPEGSISTLTIQRTEQRDSAMYRCASSLDGGQPQHFGDGTRLSIL.

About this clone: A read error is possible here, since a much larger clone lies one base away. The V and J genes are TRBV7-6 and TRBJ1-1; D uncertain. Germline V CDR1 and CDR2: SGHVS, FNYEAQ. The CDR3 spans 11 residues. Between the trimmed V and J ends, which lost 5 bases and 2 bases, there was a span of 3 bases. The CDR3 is CASSDNTEAFF. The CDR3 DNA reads TGTGCCAGCAGCGACAACACTGAAGCTTTCTTT. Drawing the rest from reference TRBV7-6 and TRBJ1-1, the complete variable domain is GAGVSQSPRYKVTKRGQDVALRCDPISGHVSLYWYRQALGQGPEFLTYFNYEAQQDKSGLPNDRFSAERPEGSISTLTIQRTEQRDSAMYRCASSDNTEAFFGQGTRLTVV.

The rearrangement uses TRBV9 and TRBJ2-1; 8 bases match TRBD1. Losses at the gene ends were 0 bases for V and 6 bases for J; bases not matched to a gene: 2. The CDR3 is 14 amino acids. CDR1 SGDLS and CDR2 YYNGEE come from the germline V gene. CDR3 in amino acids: CASSVEGQANEQFF. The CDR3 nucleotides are TGTGCCAGCAGCGTAGAGGGACAGGCCAATGAGCAGTTCTTC.

CDR3 loop: CASSLAGLNTQYF. For the CDR3, the DNA is TGTGCCAGCAGCTTAGCGGGACTCAATACGCAGTATTTT. V is TRBV11-1 and J is TRBJ2-3; possibly TRBD2 for D (6 bases). CDR1 and CDR2 from the germline V gene are SGHAT and FQDESV (reference sequence). This CDR3 has 13 amino acids. Deletions cut 0 bases from V and 7 bases from J, with 8 bases between.

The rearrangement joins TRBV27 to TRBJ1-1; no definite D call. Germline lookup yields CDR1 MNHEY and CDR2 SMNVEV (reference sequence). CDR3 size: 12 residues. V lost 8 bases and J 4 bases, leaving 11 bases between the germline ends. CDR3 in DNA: TGTGCCAGCTGGCGGTGGGCCACTGAAGCTTTCTTT. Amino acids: CASWRWATEAFF.

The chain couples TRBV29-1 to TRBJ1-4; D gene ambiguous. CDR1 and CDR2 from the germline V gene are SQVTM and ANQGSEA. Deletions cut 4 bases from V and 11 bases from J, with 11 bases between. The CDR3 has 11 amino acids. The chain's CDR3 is CSVGRVGKLFF. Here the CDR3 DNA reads TGCAGCGTTGGAAGGGTGGGGAAACTGTTTTTT.

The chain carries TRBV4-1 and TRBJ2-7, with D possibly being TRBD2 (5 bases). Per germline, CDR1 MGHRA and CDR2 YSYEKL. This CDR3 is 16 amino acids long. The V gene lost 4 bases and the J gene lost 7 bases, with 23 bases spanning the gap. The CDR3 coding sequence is TGCGCCAGCAGCCTACGGAGTACCCACGGACTTCAAGAGCAGTACTTC. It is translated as CASSLRSTHGLQEQYF.

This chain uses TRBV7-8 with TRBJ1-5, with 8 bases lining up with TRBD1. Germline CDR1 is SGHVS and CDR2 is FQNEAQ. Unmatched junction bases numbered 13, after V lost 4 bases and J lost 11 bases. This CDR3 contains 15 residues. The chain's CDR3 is CASSSITTGVWAQHF. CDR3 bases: TGTGCCAGCAGCTCCATAACGACAGGGGTATGGGCCCAGCATTTT. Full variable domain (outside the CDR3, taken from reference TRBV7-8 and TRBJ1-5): GAGVSQSPRYKVAKRGQDVALRCDPISGHVSLFWYQQALGQGPEFLTYFQNEAQLDKSGLPSDRFFAERPEGSVSTLKIQRTQQEDSAVYLCASSSITTGVWAQHFGDGTRLSIL.

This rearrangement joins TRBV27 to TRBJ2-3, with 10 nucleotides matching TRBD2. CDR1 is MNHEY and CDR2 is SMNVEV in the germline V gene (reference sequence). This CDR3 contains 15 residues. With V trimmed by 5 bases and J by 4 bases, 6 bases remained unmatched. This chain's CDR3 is CASSPSGSLSDTQYF. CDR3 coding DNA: TGTGCCAGCAGTCCTAGCGGGAGCTTGTCAGATACGCAGTATTTT.

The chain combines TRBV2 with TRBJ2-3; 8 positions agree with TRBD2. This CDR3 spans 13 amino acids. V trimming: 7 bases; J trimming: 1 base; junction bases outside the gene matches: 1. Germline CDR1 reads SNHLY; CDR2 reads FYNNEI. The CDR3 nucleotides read TGTGCCAGCATACTAGCGGGCACAGATACGCAGTATTTT. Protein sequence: CASILAGTDTQYF.

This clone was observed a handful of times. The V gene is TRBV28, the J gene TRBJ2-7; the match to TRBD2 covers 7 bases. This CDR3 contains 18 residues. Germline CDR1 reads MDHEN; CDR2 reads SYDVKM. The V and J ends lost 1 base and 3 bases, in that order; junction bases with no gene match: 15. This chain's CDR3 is CASSLFDGYREALYEQYF. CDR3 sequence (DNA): TGTGCCAGCAGTTTATTTGATGGCTATCGGGAGGCCCTCTACGAGCAGTACTTC.